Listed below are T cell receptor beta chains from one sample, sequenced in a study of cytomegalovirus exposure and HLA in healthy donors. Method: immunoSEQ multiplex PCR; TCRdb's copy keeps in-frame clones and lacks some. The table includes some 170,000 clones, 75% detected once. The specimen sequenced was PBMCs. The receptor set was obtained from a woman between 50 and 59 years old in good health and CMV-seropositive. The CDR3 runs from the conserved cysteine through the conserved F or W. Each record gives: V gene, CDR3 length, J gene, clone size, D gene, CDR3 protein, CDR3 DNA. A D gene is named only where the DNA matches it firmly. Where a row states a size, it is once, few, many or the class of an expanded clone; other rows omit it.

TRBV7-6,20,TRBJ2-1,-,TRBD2,CASSGHPGLAGAYSYNEQFF,TGTGCCAGCAGCGGACATCCGGGACTAGCGGGGGCTTATTCCTACAATGAGCAGTTCTTC
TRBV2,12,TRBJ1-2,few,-,CASSVINYGYTF,TGTGCCAGCAGTGTTATTAACTATGGCTACACCTTC
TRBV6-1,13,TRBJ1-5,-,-,CASRQNSNQPQHF,TGTGCCAGCCGACAGAATAGCAATCAGCCCCAGCATTTT
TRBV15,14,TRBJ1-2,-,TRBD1,CATSSFQGAFGYTF,TGTGCCACCAGCAGCTTTCAGGGGGCTTTTGGCTACACCTTC
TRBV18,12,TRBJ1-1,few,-,CASSPADTEAFF,TGTGCCAGCTCACCAGCGGACACTGAAGCTTTCTTT
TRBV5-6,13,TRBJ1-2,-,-,CASSPQTGYGYTF,TGTGCCAGCAGCCCCCAAACAGGTTATGGCTACACCTTC
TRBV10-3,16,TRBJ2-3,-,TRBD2,CAISEGVSGLTDTQYF,TGTGCCATCAGTGAGGGGGTTAGCGGGCTCACAGATACGCAGTATTTT
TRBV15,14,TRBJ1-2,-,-,CATSRGLNRDDYPF,TGTGCCACCAGCAGAGGGTTAAACAGGGACGACTACCCCTTC
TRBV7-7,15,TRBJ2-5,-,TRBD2,CASSDRGLAGETQYF,TGTGCCAGCAGCGACCGAGGACTAGCGGGGGAGACCCAGTACTTC
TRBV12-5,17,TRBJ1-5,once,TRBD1,CASGSDREDRRNQPQHF,TGTGCTAGTGGTTCCGACAGGGAGGACCGACGCAATCAGCCCCAGCATTTT
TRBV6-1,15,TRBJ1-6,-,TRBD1,CASRRTGDLFSPLHF,TGTGCCAGCAGGAGGACAGGGGACCTATTTTCACCCCTCCACTTT
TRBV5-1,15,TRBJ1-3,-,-,CASSLMGASGNTIYF,TGCGCCAGCAGCTTGATGGGGGCCTCTGGAAACACCATATATTTT
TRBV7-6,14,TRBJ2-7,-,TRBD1,CASSLARGTYEQYF,TGTGCCAGCAGCTTAGCCAGGGGGACCTACGAGCAGTACTTC